A single sample is the source of the 5 T cell receptor beta chains below, sequenced in a study of blood T cells in healthy people across ages. Together with a sample-barcoded 5' primer, a J-beta primer mix was included in a second PCR lasting about 7 to 12 cycles. MiXCR, run by TCRdb on the 5' RACE reads, gives a single entry per CDR3 protein. The sample yields about 1.4 million distinct CDR3 sequences, 55% to 75% seen once. Sequences were obtained from blood. The receptors were gathered from a man aged 18 to 29 in good health.

The table lists this clonotype with a few counts. The genes are TRBV9 and TRBJ2-3, with 7 bases aligning to TRBD2. The CDR3 runs 15 residues. V lost 0 bases to trimming and J lost 7 bases; unmatched junction nucleotides: 8. The V gene's germline CDR1 is SGDLS and CDR2 YYNGEE. The CDR3 bases are TGTGCCAGCAGCGTAGTGACCCCGGGGGGATATACGCAGTATTTT. It encodes CASSVVTPGGYTQYF.

This clonotype has a single count. V usage is TRBV7-9 and J usage is TRBJ1-2; TRBD1 matches 7 bases. V trimming: 10 bases; J trimming: 6 bases; junction bases outside the gene matches: 14. The CDR3 has 14 residues. In germline, CDR1 is SEHNR, CDR2 FQNEAQ (reference sequence). CDR3 region: CATPPDREGDGYTF. As DNA, the CDR3 is TGTGCCACCCCCCCAGACAGGGAAGGCGATGGCTACACCTTC.

This rearrangement joins TRBV10-3 to TRBJ1-1, with D unresolved. The CDR3 covers 12 residues. V shed 8 bases and J shed 2 bases, with 9 bases lying between them. CDR1 and CDR2 (germline): ENHRY, SYGVKD. CDR3 region: CAISARNTEAFF. The CDR3 nucleotides read TGTGCCATCTCAGCCCGAAACACTGAAGCTTTCTTT.

The table lists this clonotype with a few counts. V usage is TRBV11-2 and J usage is TRBJ1-4, with 7 nucleotides matching TRBD1. Germline CDR1 is SGHAT and CDR2 is FQNNGV. J lost 6 bases, V lost 3 bases, and 13 bases had no gene match. The CDR3 has 17 residues. CDR3 sequence reads: CASSFVAAGRGDEKLFF. In DNA, the CDR3 is TGTGCCAGCAGCTTCGTGGCTGCGGGCAGGGGGGATGAAAAACTGTTTTTT.

The rearrangement uses TRBV4-1 and TRBJ2-4, with D tentatively TRBD2 (5 bases). The DNA matches TRBJ2-7 better at its end, which makes the J call doubtful. The CDR3 runs 16 residues. Germline V gene lookup returns CDR1 MGHRA and CDR2 YSYEKL. CDR3 DNA sequence: TGCGCCAGCAGCCAAGTCGGACGAAATCGGGATTACGAGCAGTACTTC. The encoded protein is CASSQVGRNRDYEQYF.